The present T cell receptor (beta chain) was sequenced within a study of T cell responses to AZD1222 COVID-19 vaccine. Whole-study results and caveats: Baseline seropositivity occurred in only six AZD1222 recipients.

Some clones are missing from TCRdb's copy, which holds only in-frame ones; the method was immunoSEQ multiplex PCR. The sample lists 55,000 to 75,000 clones, 79% occurring once. This CDR3 comprises 15 residues. Germline values: CDR1 LNHDA, CDR2 SQIVND (reference sequence). The V end was cut by 2 bases, the J end by 0 bases, with 7 bases between. Notes on this clone: What it recognizes is unknown.

This chain uses TRBV19 with TRBJ2-2; D call uncertain. This TCR was sampled from an adult in good health. The input for sequencing was peripheral blood, taken on day 0 of MenACWY control vaccination. For the CDR3, the DNA is TGTGCCAGTAGTATACGGAGCTCGAACACCGGGGAGCTGTTTTTT. Encoded protein: CASSIRSSNTGELFF.